The clone carrying this T cell receptor (beta chain) was counted a few times. Its matching antigen is unknown. PCR primers comprised 60 Vbeta and 13 Jbeta primers. Generated by immunoSEQ multiplex PCR, the TCRdb table keeps only in-frame clones and is missing some. The data contain around 180,000 clones, around nine tenths of them singletons. The data belong to a study of cytomegalovirus exposure and HLA in healthy donors. Notes on the study in general: Among TCR beta chains, those listed as cytomegalovirus-associated numbered around 160. Sequencing likely generated an artifact that appeared as a cluster of highly shared sequence variants.

What was sequenced was PBMCs. This receptor was taken from a woman under 30 in good health and CMV-seronegative.

Written as DNA, the CDR3 is TGTGCCAGTAAGGCAGGTTATCAGCCCCAGCATTTT. Translated, it gives CASKAGYQPQHF. V gene TRBV19 combines with J gene TRBJ1-5, with D unresolved. The V end was cut by 7 bases, the J end by 5 bases, with 9 bases between. CDR1 is LNHDA and CDR2 is SQIVND in the germline V gene (reference sequence). The CDR3 runs to 12 residues.